This T cell receptor (beta chain) was found in a study of OX40 agonist ivuxolimab in advanced cancers. Trimming cost V 3 bases and J 11 bases, with 10 bases left between them. This CDR3 contains 11 residues. The germline V gene has CDR1 MNHNS and CDR2 SASEGT. Assay used: immunoSEQ multiplex PCR; TCRdb lists only in-frame clones, some missing. The table has fewer than 90,000 clones, around 84% seen once. The chain links TRBV6-1 to TRBJ1-1; a possible D gene is TRBD1 (5 bases). The receptor was isolated from an adult with an advanced solid tumor such as melanoma, head and neck, liver or kidney cancer. The sample was CD4+ or CD8+ T cells sorted from blood, taken in a trial of the OX40 agonist ivuxolimab. The CDR3 DNA reads TGTGCCAGCAGTGAGACGACAGAGGCTTTCTTT. Translation: CASSETTEAFF.